This T cell receptor (beta chain) was found in a study of blood T cell repertoires in COVID-19. Study context: COVID-19 samples, acute and convalescent, were from the United States, Italy and Spain. PBMCs, B-cell-depleted T cells, or T cells provided the cDNA or gDNA that made up the material.

CDR1 is LNHDA, CDR2 SQIVND, per germline (reference sequence). The length of the CDR3 is 14 residues. Trimming stripped 3 bases from V and 2 bases from J, with 7 bases between. Repertoires were generated with immunoSEQ multiplex PCR, while TCRdb's copy carries only in-frame clones and drops some. The sample consists of some 72,000 clones, 65% to 85% of them appearing once. The chain joins TRBV19 to TRBJ2-2; D is uncertain. The source is a man between 45 and 60 years old with COVID-19, enrolled during active disease. The sequencing input was peripheral blood. CDR3 sequence reads: CASSMQANTGELFF. The CDR3 DNA is TGTGCCAGTAGTATGCAGGCCAACACCGGGGAGCTGTTTTTT.